This TCR beta chain stems from a study of T cells in Graves' hyperthyroidism and ophthalmopathy. RNA transcripts were the template for amplifying TCR beta CDR3 regions. The HTBI primer set drove a first-round RT-PCR of the TCR CDR3. TCRdb re-derived calls from the multiplex PCR reads in MiXCR, one entry per CDR3 protein. The data contain about 590,000 distinct CDR3 sequences, 15% to 18% of them singletons. Trimming removed 1 base from V and 2 bases from J; junction bases left unmatched: 5. The CDR3 contains 18 residues. Germline CDR1 is SGHAT and CDR2 is FQNNGV. At least ten counts were recorded for this clonotype.

This sequence joins TRBV11-2 and TRBJ2-1; 13 bases line up with TRBD2. The specimen sequenced was blood. The receptor was isolated from a woman aged 25-40 years with Graves' hyperthyroidism. The CDR3 reads CASSLVLTSGRTYNEQFF. In DNA, the CDR3 is TGTGCCAGCAGCTTAGTACTGACTAGCGGGAGGACCTACAATGAGCAGTTCTTC.